The 30 T cell receptor beta chains presented below share a single source sample, sequenced in a study of T-cell reconstitution after alpha-beta-depleted transplantation in children. TCRbeta library preparation incorporated unique molecular identifiers. In TCRdb, the PCR reads were re-called with MiXCR into one record per CDR3 protein. The table has approximately 210,000 distinct CDR3 sequences, approximately 14% seen once. Sequencing used PBMCs from the stem cell graft donor, obtained from the stem cell graft. The receptors come from a human donor who donated a stem cell graft to a child with acute lymphoblastic leukemia.

This clonotype has more than one count but fewer than ten. V usage is TRBV12-3 or TRBV12-4 and J usage is TRBJ1-5, with a tentative D call TRBD1 (5 bases). This CDR3 is built from 14 residues. Between the trimmed V and J ends, which lost 5 bases and 4 bases, there was a span of 12 bases. In nucleotides, the CDR3 is TGTGCCAGCAGTAAATTCGGGACGAATCAGCCCCAGCATTTT. Translated: CASSKFGTNQPQHF.

This clonotype was seen repeatedly, ten times or more. The chain combines TRBV7-8 with TRBJ2-1, with 11 bases that match TRBD2. V trimming: 0 bases; J trimming: 8 bases; junction bases outside the gene matches: 9. In germline, CDR1 is SGHVS, CDR2 FQNEAQ. There are 17 residues in the CDR3. The CDR3 sequence: CASSLAERLAGGDEQFF. The DNA for the CDR3 is TGTGCCAGCAGCTTAGCAGAACGGCTAGCGGGAGGAGATGAGCAGTTCTTC.

This clonotype appeared once. An end of the junction does not agree with germline; a read error may underlie this. The chain combines TRBV20-1 with TRBJ2-1; D tentatively reads TRBD1 or TRBD2 (5 bases each). The germline V gene encodes CDR1 DFQATT and CDR2 SNEGSKA (reference sequence). This CDR3 contains 14 residues. CDR3: CSPRDWDPDNEQFF. The CDR3 DNA is TGCAGTCCTAGAGACTGGGACCCGGACAATGAGCAGTTCTTC.

This clonotype was detected ten times or more. This rearrangement joins TRBV6-6 to TRBJ2-4; 14 bases agree with TRBD2. Germline assignment: CDR1 MNHNY and CDR2 SVGAGI (reference sequence). J gave up 1 base and V 7 bases, and 9 bases lay outside the gene matches. The CDR3 contains 18 residues. The CDR3, as DNA: TGTGCCAGCACCCCGGGGACTAGCGGGAGTCGGGCCAAAAACATTCAGTACTTC. Its protein product is CASTPGTSGSRAKNIQYF.

This clonotype showed up many times. CDR3 DNA: TGTGCCAGCAGCTTATCAGGACAGGCCTACGAGCAGTACTTC. Residues: CASSLSGQAYEQYF. The gene calls are TRBV11-3 and TRBJ2-7, with 7 positions matching TRBD1. J lost 2 bases, V lost 2 bases, and 3 bases had no gene match. This CDR3 contains 14 residues. Per germline, CDR1 SGHNT and CDR2 YENEEA.

This clonotype was counted ten times or more. The V and J genes are TRBV12-3 or TRBV12-4 and TRBJ2-7; D is possibly TRBD1 (6 bases). This CDR3 region has 15 residues. Trimming took 2 bases from V and 7 from J, leaving 18 bases between them. The CDR3 DNA is TGTGCCAGCAGTTTATCCCCACAGGGCCGGCGAGAGCAGTACTTC. Protein sequence: CASSLSPQGRREQYF.

This clonotype was seen ten or more times. The chain uses TRBV7-8 and TRBJ2-1; a weak D match, TRBD2 (6 bases). There are 15 residues in the CDR3. The germline V gene encodes CDR1 SGHVS and CDR2 FQNEAQ. V lost 7 bases and J lost 8, with 21 bases in between. CDR3 sequence: CASNQMEGLGDEQFF. CDR3 sequence (DNA): TGTGCCAGCAACCAAATGGAGGGGCTAGGAGATGAGCAGTTCTTC. Supplemented by reference TRBV7-8 and TRBJ2-1, the full variable domain reads GAGVSQSPRYKVAKRGQDVALRCDPISGHVSLFWYQQALGQGPEFLTYFQNEAQLDKSGLPSDRFFAERPEGSVSTLKIQRTQQEDSAVYLCASNQMEGLGDEQFFGPGTRLTVL.

This clonotype has a count of ten or more. This chain connects TRBV27 to TRBJ2-7, with a weak D call TRBD2 (6 bases). Between the trimmed V and J ends, which lost 4 bases and 4 bases, there was a span of 14 bases. There are 14 residues in the CDR3. Germline lookup yields CDR1 MNHEY and CDR2 SMNVEV (reference sequence). The CDR3 reads CASSYGGTQYEQYF. The CDR3 DNA sequence: TGTGCCAGCAGTTACGGCGGGACCCAATACGAGCAGTACTTC.

This clonotype was observed at least ten times. The chain employs TRBV12-3 or TRBV12-4 and TRBJ2-1; D remains ambiguous. V shed 3 bases and J shed 9 bases, with 12 bases lying between them. The CDR3 spans 13 residues. The CDR3 reads CASSLVGPGEQFF. CDR3 bases: TGTGCCAGCAGTTTGGTAGGGCCGGGTGAGCAGTTCTTC.

The V and J genes are TRBV5-4 and TRBJ1-6, with TRBD1 as a possible D gene (5 bases). The V end was cut by 3 bases, the J end by 5 bases, with 12 bases between. Germline V gene sequence: CDR1 SGHNT, CDR2 YYREEE (reference sequence). The CDR3 is 15 amino acids. The CDR3, as DNA: TGTGCCAGCAGCTATAGGGGCAGACATAATTCACCCCTCCACTTT. This translates into CASSYRGRHNSPLHF.

In its sample, this clonotype was seen many times. J is TRBJ2-7 and V is TRBV12-3 or TRBV12-4; D uncertain. V was trimmed by 6 bases and J by 5 bases, leaving 8 bases between them. CDR3 length: 11 residues. In nucleotides, the CDR3 is TGTGCCAGCAGGAGGCTCGACGAGCAGTACTTC. Residues: CASRRLDEQYF.

This clonotype was found many times. The J gene is TRBJ2-7, the V gene TRBV5-1; D not certain. Trimming left V 4 bases short and J 5 bases short, with 13 bases between. The CDR3 is 13 amino acids. Germline CDR1 is SGHRS and CDR2 is YFSETQ. CDR3 loop: CASSNGRADEQYF. The CDR3 coding sequence is TGCGCCAGCAGCAACGGACGAGCCGACGAGCAGTACTTC.

V gene TRBV7-8 combines with J gene TRBJ2-1, with 9 bases aligning to TRBD1. The CDR3 totals 18 residues. Looked up from germline, CDR1 is SGHVS and CDR2 is FQNEAQ. With 2 bases clipped from V and 5 bases from J, the junction kept 13 bases outside the gene matches. In nucleotides, the CDR3 is TGTGCCAGCAGCTTACAGATATCGGGGACAGGGTTCGACAATGAGCAGTTCTTC. Translation gives CASSLQISGTGFDNEQFF.

This clonotype was observed many times. The chain combines TRBV20-1 with TRBJ2-7; no firm D call. V lost 3 bases, J lost 0 bases, and 12 bases lay in between. The CDR3 contains 14 residues. Germline CDR1 and CDR2: DFQATT and SNEGSKA (reference sequence). CDR3 protein: CSARPPRASYEQYF. CDR3 coding DNA: TGCAGTGCTAGGCCCCCACGCGCCTCCTACGAGCAGTACTTC.

This clonotype was counted at least ten times. The gene calls are TRBV18 and TRBJ2-5; D is unclear. The CDR3 extends over 14 amino acids. CDR1 is KGHSH, CDR2 LQKENI, per germline. V shed 0 bases and J shed 5 bases, with 10 bases lying between them. DNA for the CDR3: TGTGCCAGCTCACCACCAACGGGTCTGGAGACCCAGTACTTC. Translated: CASSPPTGLETQYF.

This clonotype has ten or more counts. This chain joins TRBV11-2 and TRBJ2-2, with TRBD2 matching 14 bases. CDR1 and CDR2 (germline): SGHAT, FQNNGV. The CDR3 contains 17 residues. J gave up 6 bases and V 5 bases, and 8 bases lay outside the gene matches. The CDR3 here is CASSPWGLAGVSGELFF. The CDR3 coding sequence is TGTGCCAGCAGCCCCTGGGGACTAGCGGGAGTGTCCGGGGAGCTGTTTTTT.

This clonotype has only a few counts. The V and J genes are TRBV7-9 and TRBJ2-3; 8 bases are a match to TRBD1. From germline, CDR1 is SEHNR and CDR2 FQNEAQ (reference sequence). The V segment lost 4 bases and the J segment 6 bases; nucleotides outside the gene matches: 0. The CDR3 runs 12 residues. The CDR3 DNA reads TGTGCCAGCAGCTGGACAGGGGATACGCAGTATTTT. It codes for CASSWTGDTQYF.

This clonotype was observed many times. The chain is built from TRBV12-3 or TRBV12-4 and TRBJ1-1; possibly TRBD1 for D (5 bases). The CDR3 has 16 residues. The ends were cut back, 5 bases at V and 0 bases at J, with 16 bases in the middle. The DNA for the CDR3 is TGTGCCAGCAGTCCCGAAACCGGGACGGTGAACACTGAAGCTTTCTTT. Amino acid sequence: CASSPETGTVNTEAFF.

This clonotype appeared a few times. The rearrangement joins TRBV20-1 to TRBJ1-2; 7 bases align to TRBD1. The V and J ends lost 2 bases and 2 bases, in that order; junction bases with no gene match: 8. Per the germline V gene, CDR1 is DFQATT and CDR2 is SNEGSKA (reference sequence). This CDR3 contains 15 residues. This chain's CDR3 is CSARRGQSFNYGYTF. CDR3 DNA sequence: TGCAGTGCTAGACGGGGACAGTCTTTCAACTATGGCTACACCTTC.

This clonotype was counted many times. This chain uses TRBV12-3 or TRBV12-4 with TRBJ2-7, with D perhaps TRBD1 or TRBD2 (5 bases each). The CDR3 covers 13 residues. V shed 3 bases and J shed 2 bases, with 8 bases lying between them. CDR3 nucleotide sequence: TGTGCCAGCAGTTTCGGGACCGCCTACGAGCAGTACTTC. Its protein is CASSFGTAYEQYF.

This clonotype has more than one count but fewer than ten. The V gene is TRBV11-3, the J gene TRBJ2-1, with 9 bases that match TRBD1. The CDR3 is made up of 14 amino acids. Germline-derived CDR1 and CDR2 are SGHNT and YENEEA. V was pared by 3 bases and J by 5 bases, with 2 bases of the junction left unmatched. The CDR3 nucleotides read TGTGCCAGCAGCTTGGGACAGGGCCACAATGAGCAGTTCTTC. It specifies CASSLGQGHNEQFF.

The table lists this clonotype with many counts. This chain joins TRBV7-8 and TRBJ1-2; D is ambiguous. The V gene's germline CDR1 is SGHVS and CDR2 FQNEAQ. The V end was cut by 5 bases, the J end by 0 bases, with 10 bases between. The CDR3 runs 14 residues. The CDR3 DNA reads as TGTGCCAGCAGCCCTATACCGACTAACTATGGCTACACCTTC. This gives the protein CASSPIPTNYGYTF.

This clonotype was seen at least ten times. V gene TRBV18 combines with J gene TRBJ2-1; D gene uncertain. Germline lookup yields CDR1 KGHSH and CDR2 LQKENI. V lost 6 bases, J lost 5 bases, and 11 bases lay in between. The CDR3 length is 13 residues. The CDR3 spells CASSWTRDNEQFF. CDR3 coding DNA: TGTGCCAGCTCCTGGACGAGAGACAATGAGCAGTTCTTC.

The chain is built from TRBV28 and TRBJ1-2; D is uncertain. Germline CDR1 reads MDHEN; CDR2 reads SYDVKM. V lost 6 bases and J 2 bases, leaving 25 bases between the germline ends. The CDR3 is 18 amino acids. CDR3 in amino acids: CASSPFSLRWARNYGYTF. CDR3 sequence (DNA): TGTGCCAGCAGCCCGTTTAGCCTCCGATGGGCGCGAAACTATGGCTACACCTTC.

The V gene is TRBV20-1, the J gene TRBJ2-7; TRBD2 matches 14 bases. V shed 6 bases and J 6 bases; nucleotides not matched to a gene: 4. Germline-derived CDR1 and CDR2 are DFQATT and SNEGSKA (reference sequence). This CDR3 region has 13 residues. This CDR3 is CSAYGTSGGEQYF. The CDR3 bases are TGCAGTGCCTACGGGACTAGCGGGGGCGAGCAGTACTTC.

This clonotype was seen many times. V usage is TRBV19 and J usage is TRBJ2-2; 9 bases are a match to TRBD1. Germline V gives CDR1 LNHDA, CDR2 SQIVND (reference sequence). This CDR3 spans 16 amino acids. V shed 4 bases and J 5 bases; nucleotides not matched to a gene: 8. This CDR3 is CASSRPGQGLTGELFF. CDR3 in DNA: TGTGCCAGTAGTAGACCGGGACAGGGATTGACCGGGGAGCTGTTTTTT.

This clonotype occurred many times. The chain combines TRBV6-2 or TRBV6-3 with TRBJ2-3; D is unclear. Trimming left V 7 bases short and J 2 bases short, with 16 bases between. This CDR3 region has 15 residues. Germline V CDR1 and CDR2: MNHEY, SVGEGT. The CDR3 DNA is TGTGCCAGCACCTCTGGGGTACAGTCCACAGATACGCAGTATTTT. Its translation is CASTSGVQSTDTQYF.

This clonotype has at least ten counts. The chain has TRBV5-1 and TRBJ1-1; D not resolved. Germline lookup yields CDR1 SGHRS and CDR2 YFSETQ. There are 13 residues in the CDR3. V lost 1 base and J lost 7, with 11 bases in between. The CDR3 reads CASSLSGPNEAFF. The CDR3 coding sequence is TGCGCCAGCAGCTTGAGCGGCCCGAATGAAGCTTTCTTT.

Notes on this clonotype: At one end, the junction sequence differs from germline, possibly due to a read error. The chain has TRBV20-1 and TRBJ2-1; TRBD2 matches 14 bases. Per germline, CDR1 DFQATT and CDR2 SNEGSKA (reference sequence). The CDR3 contains 15 residues. The chain's CDR3 is CTARNAGTSGGDQFF. The CDR3 bases are TGCACTGCTAGAAACGCCGGGACTAGCGGGGGTGACCAGTTCTTC.

This clonotype turned up a few times. This chain joins TRBV13 and TRBJ2-7; TRBD1 agrees at 10 bases. J lost 0 bases, V lost 6 bases, and 17 bases had no gene match. This CDR3 has 19 residues. The germline V gene has CDR1 PRHDT and CDR2 FYEKMQ (reference sequence). The CDR3 loop reads CASSLTGTGVFTSSYEQYF. CDR3 DNA: TGTGCCAGCAGTTTAACCGGGACAGGGGTCTTTACGAGCTCCTACGAGCAGTACTTC.